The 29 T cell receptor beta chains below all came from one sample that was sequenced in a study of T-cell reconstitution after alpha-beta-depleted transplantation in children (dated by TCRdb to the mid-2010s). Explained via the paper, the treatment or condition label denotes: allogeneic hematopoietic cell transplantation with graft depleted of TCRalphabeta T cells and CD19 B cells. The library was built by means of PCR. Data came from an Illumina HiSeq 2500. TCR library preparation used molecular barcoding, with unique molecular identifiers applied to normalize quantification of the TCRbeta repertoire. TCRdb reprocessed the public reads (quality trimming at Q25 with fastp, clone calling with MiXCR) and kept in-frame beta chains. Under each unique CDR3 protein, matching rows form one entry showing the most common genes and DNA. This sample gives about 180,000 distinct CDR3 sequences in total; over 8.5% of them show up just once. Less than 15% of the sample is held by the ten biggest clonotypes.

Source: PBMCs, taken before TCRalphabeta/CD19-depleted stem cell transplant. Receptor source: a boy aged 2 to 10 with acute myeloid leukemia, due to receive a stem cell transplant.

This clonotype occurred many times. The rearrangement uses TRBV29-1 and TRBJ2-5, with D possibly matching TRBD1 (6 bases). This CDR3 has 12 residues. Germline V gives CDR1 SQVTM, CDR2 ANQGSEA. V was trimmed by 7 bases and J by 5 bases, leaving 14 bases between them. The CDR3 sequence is CSARTDYETQYF. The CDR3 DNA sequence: TGCAGCGCACGGACAGATTATGAGACCCAGTACTTC.

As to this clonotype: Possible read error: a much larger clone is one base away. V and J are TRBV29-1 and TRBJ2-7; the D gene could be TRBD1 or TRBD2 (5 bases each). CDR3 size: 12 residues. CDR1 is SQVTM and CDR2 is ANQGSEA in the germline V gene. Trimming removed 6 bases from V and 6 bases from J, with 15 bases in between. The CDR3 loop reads CSVTRQPFEQYF. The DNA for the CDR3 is TGCAGCGTCACTAGACAGCCCTTCGAGCAGTACTTC.

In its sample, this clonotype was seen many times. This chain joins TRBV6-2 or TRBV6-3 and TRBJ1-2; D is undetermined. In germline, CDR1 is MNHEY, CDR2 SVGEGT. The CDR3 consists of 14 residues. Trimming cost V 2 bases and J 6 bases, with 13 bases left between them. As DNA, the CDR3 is TGTGCCAGCAGTTACGGGCCGCGCCCGGATGGCTACACCTTC. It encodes CASSYGPRPDGYTF.

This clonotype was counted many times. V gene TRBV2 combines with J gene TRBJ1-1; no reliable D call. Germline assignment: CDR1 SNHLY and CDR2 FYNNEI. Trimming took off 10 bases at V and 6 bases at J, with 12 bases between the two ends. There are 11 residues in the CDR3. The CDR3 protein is CANRRNAEAFF. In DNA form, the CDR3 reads TGTGCCAACCGAAGGAATGCTGAAGCTTTCTTT.

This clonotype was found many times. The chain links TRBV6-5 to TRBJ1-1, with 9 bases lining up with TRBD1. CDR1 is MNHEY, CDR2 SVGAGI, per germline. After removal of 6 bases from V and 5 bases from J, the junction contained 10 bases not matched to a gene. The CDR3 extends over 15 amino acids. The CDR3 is CASSPEQGAGTEAFF. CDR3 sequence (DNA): TGTGCCAGCAGCCCAGAACAGGGGGCAGGAACTGAAGCTTTCTTT.

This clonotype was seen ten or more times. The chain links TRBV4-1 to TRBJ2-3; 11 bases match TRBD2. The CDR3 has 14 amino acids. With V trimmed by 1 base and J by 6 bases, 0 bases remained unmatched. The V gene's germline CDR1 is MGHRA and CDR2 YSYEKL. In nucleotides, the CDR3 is TGCGCCAGCAGCCAAGGACTAGCGGGGGATACGCAGTATTTT. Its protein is CASSQGLAGDTQYF.

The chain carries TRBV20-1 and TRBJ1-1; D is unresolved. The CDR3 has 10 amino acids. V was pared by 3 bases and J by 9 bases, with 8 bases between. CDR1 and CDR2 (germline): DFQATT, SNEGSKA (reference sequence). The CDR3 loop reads CSARSVKAFF. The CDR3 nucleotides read TGCAGTGCTAGGTCCGTAAAAGCTTTCTTT.

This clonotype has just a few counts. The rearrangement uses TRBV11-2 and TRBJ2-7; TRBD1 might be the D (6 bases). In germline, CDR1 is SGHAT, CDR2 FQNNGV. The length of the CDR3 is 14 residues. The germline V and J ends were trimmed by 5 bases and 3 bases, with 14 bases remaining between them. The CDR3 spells CASSIYGQSYEQYF. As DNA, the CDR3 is TGTGCCAGCAGCATTTACGGACAGAGCTACGAGCAGTACTTC. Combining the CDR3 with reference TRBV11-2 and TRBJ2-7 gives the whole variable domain EAGVAQSPRYKIIEKRQSVAFWCNPISGHATLYWYQQILGQGPKLLIQFQNNGVVDDSQLPKDRFSAERLKGVDSTLKIQPAKLEDSAVYLCASSIYGQSYEQYFGPGTRLTVT.

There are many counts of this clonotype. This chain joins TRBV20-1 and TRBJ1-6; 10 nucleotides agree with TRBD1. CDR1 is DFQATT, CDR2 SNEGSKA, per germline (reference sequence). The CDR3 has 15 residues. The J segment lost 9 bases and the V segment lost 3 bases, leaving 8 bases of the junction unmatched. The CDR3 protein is CSARGGTGASSPLHF. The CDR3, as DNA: TGCAGTGCTAGGGGTGGGACAGGGGCGAGTTCACCCCTCCACTTT.

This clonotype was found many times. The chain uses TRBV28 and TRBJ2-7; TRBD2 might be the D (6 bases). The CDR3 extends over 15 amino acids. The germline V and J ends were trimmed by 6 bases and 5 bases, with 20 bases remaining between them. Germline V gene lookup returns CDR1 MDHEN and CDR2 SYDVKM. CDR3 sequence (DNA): TGTGCCAGCAGCCCCGGGGGAGGAGTTGCGGACGAGCAGTACTTC. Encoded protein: CASSPGGGVADEQYF.

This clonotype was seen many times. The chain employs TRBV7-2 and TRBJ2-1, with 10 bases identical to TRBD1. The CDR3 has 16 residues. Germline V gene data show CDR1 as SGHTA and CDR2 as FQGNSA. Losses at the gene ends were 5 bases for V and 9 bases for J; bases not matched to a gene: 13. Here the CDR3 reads CASSELPGQGTVEQFF. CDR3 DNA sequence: TGTGCCAGCAGCGAATTACCGGGACAGGGGACGGTTGAGCAGTTCTTC.

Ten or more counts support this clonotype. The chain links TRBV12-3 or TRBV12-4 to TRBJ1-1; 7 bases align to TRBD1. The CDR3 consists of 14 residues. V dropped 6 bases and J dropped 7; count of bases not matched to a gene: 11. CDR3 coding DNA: TGTGCCAGCAGCTATTATCAGGGGGAAGGTGAAGCTTTCTTT. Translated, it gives CASSYYQGEGEAFF.

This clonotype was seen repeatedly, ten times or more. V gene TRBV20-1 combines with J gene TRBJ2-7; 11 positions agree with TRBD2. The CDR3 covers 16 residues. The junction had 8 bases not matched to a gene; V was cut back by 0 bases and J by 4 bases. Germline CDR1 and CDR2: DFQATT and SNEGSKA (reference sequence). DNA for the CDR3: TGCAGTGCTAGAGATATAAGACTAGCGGGGAATTACGAGCAGTACTTC. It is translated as CSARDIRLAGNYEQYF.

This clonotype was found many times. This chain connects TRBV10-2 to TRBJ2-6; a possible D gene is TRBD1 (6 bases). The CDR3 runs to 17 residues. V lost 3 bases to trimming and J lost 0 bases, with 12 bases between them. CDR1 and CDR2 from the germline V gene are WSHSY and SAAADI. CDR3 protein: CASSDRGGTSGANVLTF. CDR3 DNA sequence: TGCGCCAGCAGTGACAGAGGGGGAACCTCTGGGGCCAACGTCCTGACTTTC.

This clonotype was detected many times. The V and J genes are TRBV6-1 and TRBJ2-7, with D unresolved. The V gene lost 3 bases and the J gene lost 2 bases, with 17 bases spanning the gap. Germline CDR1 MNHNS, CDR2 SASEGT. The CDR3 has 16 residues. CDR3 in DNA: TGTGCCAGCAGTGACGAGGCCCCGAGTCCGGCCTACGAGCAGTACTTC. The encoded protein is CASSDEAPSPAYEQYF.

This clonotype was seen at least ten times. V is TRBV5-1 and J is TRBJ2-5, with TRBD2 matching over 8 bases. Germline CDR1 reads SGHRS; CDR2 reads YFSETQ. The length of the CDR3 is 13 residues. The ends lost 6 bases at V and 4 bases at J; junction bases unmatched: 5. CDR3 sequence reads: CASNSGSRETQYF. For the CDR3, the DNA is TGCGCCAGCAACAGCGGGAGTCGAGAGACCCAGTACTTC. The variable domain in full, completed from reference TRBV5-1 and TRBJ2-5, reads KAGVTQTPRYLIKTRGQQVTLSCSPISGHRSVSWYQQTPGQGLQFLFEYFSETQRNKGNFPGRFSGRQFSNSRSEMNVSTLELGDSALYLCASNSGSRETQYFGPGTRLLVL.

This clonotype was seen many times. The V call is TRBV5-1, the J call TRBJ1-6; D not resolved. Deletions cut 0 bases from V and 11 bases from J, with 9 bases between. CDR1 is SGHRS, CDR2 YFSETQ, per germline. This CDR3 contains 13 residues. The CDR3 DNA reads TGCGCCAGCAGCTTGGATACTTGGGCACCCCTCCACTTT. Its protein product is CASSLDTWAPLHF. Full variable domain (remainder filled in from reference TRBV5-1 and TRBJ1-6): KAGVTQTPRYLIKTRGQQVTLSCSPISGHRSVSWYQQTPGQGLQFLFEYFSETQRNKGNFPGRFSGRQFSNSRSEMNVSTLELGDSALYLCASSLDTWAPLHFGNGTRLTVT.

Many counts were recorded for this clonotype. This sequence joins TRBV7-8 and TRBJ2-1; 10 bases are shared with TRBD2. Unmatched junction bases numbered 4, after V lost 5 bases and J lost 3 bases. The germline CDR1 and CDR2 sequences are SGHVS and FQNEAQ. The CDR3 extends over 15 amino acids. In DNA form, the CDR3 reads TGTGCCAGCAGCCGCGGACTAGCGGACTACAATGAGCAGTTCTTC. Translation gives CASSRGLADYNEQFF.

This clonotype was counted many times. CDR3 loop: CASSFIRDSVNYGYTF. Here the CDR3 DNA reads TGTGCCAGCAGCTTCATAAGGGACTCTGTGAACTATGGCTACACCTTC. The V and J genes are TRBV7-2 and TRBJ1-2; possibly TRBD1 for D (5 bases). Trimming left V 3 bases short and J 2 bases short, with 16 bases between. Germline CDR1 and CDR2: SGHTA and FQGNSA. The CDR3 runs 16 residues.

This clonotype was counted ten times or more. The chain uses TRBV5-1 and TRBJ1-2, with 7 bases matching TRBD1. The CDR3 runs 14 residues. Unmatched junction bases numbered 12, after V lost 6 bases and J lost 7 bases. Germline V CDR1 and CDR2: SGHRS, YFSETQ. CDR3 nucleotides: TGCGCCAGCACCGCCTTAACAGGGGTGGGTGGCTACACCTTC. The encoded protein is CASTALTGVGGYTF. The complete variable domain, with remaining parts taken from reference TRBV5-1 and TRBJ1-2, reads KAGVTQTPRYLIKTRGQQVTLSCSPISGHRSVSWYQQTPGQGLQFLFEYFSETQRNKGNFPGRFSGRQFSNSRSEMNVSTLELGDSALYLCASTALTGVGGYTFGSGTRLTVV.

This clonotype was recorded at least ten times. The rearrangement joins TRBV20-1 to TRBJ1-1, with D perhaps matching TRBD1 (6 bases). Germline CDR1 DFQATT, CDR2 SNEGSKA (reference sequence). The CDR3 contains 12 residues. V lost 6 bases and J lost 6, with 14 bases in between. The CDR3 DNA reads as TGCAGTGCGGGGAGGACAGCCTCTGAAGCTTTCTTT. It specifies CSAGRTASEAFF.

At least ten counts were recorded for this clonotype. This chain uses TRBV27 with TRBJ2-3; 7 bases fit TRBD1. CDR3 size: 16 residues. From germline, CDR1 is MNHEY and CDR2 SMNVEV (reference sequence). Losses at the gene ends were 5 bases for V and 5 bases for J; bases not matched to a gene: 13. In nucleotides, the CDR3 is TGTGCCAGCAGTATCCTTCAGGCAGGGGGAAGAGATACGCAGTATTTT. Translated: CASSILQAGGRDTQYF.

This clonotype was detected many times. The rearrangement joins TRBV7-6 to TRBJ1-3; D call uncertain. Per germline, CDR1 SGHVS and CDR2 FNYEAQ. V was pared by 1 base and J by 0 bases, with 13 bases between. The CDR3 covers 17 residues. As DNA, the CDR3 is TGTGCCAGCAGCTTAGAGAGTTCGGCTTACTCTGGAAACACCATATATTTT. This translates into CASSLESSAYSGNTIYF.

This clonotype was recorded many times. In DNA, the CDR3 is TGTGCCAGCAGCCAAGGGGGGAACTACAATGAGCAGTTCTTC. Protein: CASSQGGNYNEQFF. The chain carries TRBV14 and TRBJ2-1; D is tentatively TRBD1 or TRBD2 (5 bases each). Germline CDR1 is SGHDN and CDR2 is FVKESK. This CDR3 is 14 amino acids long. V was trimmed by 1 base and J by 3 bases, leaving 7 bases between them. Drawing the rest from reference TRBV14 and TRBJ2-1, the complete variable domain is EAGVTQFPSHSVIEKGQTVTLRCDPISGHDNLYWYRRVMGKEIKFLLHFVKESKQDESGMPNNRFLAERTGGTYSTLKVQPAELEDSGVYFCASSQGGNYNEQFFGPGTRLTVL.

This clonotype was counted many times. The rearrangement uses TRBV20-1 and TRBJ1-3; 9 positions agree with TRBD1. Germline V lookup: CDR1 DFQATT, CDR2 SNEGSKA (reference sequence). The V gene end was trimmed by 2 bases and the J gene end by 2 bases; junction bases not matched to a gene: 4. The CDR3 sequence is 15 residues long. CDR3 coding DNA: TGCAGTGCTAGATCTAGGGACAGGGCTGGAAACACCATATATTTT. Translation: CSARSRDRAGNTIYF.

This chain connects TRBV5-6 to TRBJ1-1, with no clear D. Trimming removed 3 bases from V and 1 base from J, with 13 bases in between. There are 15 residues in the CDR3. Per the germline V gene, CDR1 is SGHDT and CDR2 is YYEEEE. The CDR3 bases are TGTGCCAGCAGCTCTGGTGTTGCCGCGAACACTGAAGCTTTCTTT. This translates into CASSSGVAANTEAFF. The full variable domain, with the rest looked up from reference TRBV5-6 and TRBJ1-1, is DAGVTQSPTHLIKTRGQQVTLRCSPKSGHDTVSWYQQALGQGPQFIFQYYEEEERQRGNFPDRFSGHQFPNYSSELNVNALLLGDSALYLCASSSGVAANTEAFFGQGTRLTVV.

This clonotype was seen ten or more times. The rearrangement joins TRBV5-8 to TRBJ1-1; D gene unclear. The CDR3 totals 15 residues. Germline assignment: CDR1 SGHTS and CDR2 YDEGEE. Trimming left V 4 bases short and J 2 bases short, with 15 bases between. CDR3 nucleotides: TGTGCCAGCAGCCCTCAACCAGGAGCCAACACTGAAGCTTTCTTT. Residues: CASSPQPGANTEAFF.

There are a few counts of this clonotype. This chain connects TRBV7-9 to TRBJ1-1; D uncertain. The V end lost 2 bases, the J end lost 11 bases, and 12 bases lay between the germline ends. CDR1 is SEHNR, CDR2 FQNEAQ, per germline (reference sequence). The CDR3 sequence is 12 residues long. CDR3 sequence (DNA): TGTGCCAGCAGCTTACCGGGGTCGGGGGCTTTCTTT. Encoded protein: CASSLPGSGAFF.

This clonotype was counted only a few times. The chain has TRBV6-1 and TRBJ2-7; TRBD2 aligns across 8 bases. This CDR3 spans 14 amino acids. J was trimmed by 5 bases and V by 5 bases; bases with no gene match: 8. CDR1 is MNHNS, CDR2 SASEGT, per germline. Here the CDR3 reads CASSPGLAGDEQYV. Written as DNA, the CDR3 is TGTGCCAGCAGTCCCGGACTAGCAGGCGACGAGCAGTACGTC.